This T cell receptor (beta chain) stems from a study of CD8 T cells in ankylosing spondylitis. MiXCR, applied by TCRdb to the 5' RACE reads, yields one record per CDR3 protein. Of hundreds of thousands of distinct CDR3 sequences in the sample, less than 9.5% were seen once. Trimming removed 0 bases from V and 0 bases from J; junction bases left unmatched: 10. There are 18 residues in the CDR3. Per germline, CDR1 DFQATT and CDR2 SNEGSKA (reference sequence). The chain employs TRBV20-1 and TRBJ1-5; 8 bases are shared with TRBD1. The sample was blood, either unsorted or a sorted T cell fraction (not recorded which). The TCR comes from a female donor with ankylosing spondylitis or in good health (not recorded which). The CDR3 region is CSAREGRGRLNSNQPQHF. CDR3 coding DNA: TGCAGTGCTAGAGAGGGCAGGGGGCGACTAAATAGCAATCAGCCCCAGCATTTT.